These 14 T cell receptor beta chains share one sample of origin, sequenced in a study of PD-L1 blockade in urothelial cancer. Produced via immunoSEQ multiplex PCR; TCRdb's table is partial and in-frame only. The table includes 30,000 to 40,000 clones, approximately 80% detected once. The time point here: pretreatment peripheral blood. The specimen comprised PBMCs, sampled around atezolizumab (anti-PD-L1) treatment. The receptors shown here come from a man in his 60s with urothelial cancer.

The J gene is TRBJ2-1, the V gene TRBV5-1; D is possibly TRBD2 (6 bases). Trimming cost V 4 bases and J 15 bases, with 17 bases left between them. Germline-derived CDR1 and CDR2 are SGHRS and YFSETQ. There are 12 residues in the CDR3. CDR3 residues: CASSRPRELPFF. The CDR3 nucleotides read TGCGCCAGCAGCCGTCCTCGGGAGTTGCCGTTCTTC.

This chain uses TRBV9 with TRBJ2-5; D remains ambiguous. CDR3 length: 16 amino acids. In germline, CDR1 is SGDLS, CDR2 YYNGEE. V lost 0 bases and J 4 bases, leaving 16 bases between the germline ends. The CDR3 loop reads CASSVEDSKRGETQYF. CDR3 sequence (DNA): TGTGCCAGCAGCGTAGAGGATTCAAAGCGAGGAGAGACCCAGTACTTC.

This chain links TRBV21-1 with TRBJ2-7; the table assigns TRBD1, which was not confirmed against the DNA. TRBV21-1 is shown as a pseudogene. CDR3 size: 17 residues. The CDR3 here is CARSYKTGTGIYYEQYF. The CDR3 bases are TGTGCCAGATCATACAAAACCGGGACAGGTATATACTACGAGCAGTACTTC.

The chain employs TRBV19 and TRBJ2-1, with D possibly matching TRBD2 (5 bases). The CDR3 runs 15 residues. The germline V and J ends were trimmed by 4 bases and 7 bases, with 17 bases remaining between them. From germline, CDR1 is LNHDA and CDR2 SQIVND (reference sequence). CDR3 DNA: TGTGCCAGTAGTACTACTAGACCCCTAGGGAATGAGCAGTTCTTC. Encoded protein: CASSTTRPLGNEQFF.

V usage is TRBV7-6 and J usage is TRBJ2-1; a possible D gene is TRBD1 (6 bases). CDR3 length: 13 residues. Trimming pared 1 base from V and 8 bases from J, leaving 9 bases between. Germline V gives CDR1 SGHVS, CDR2 FNYEAQ. The CDR3 reads CASSLDGGHEQFF. The CDR3 DNA reads as TGTGCCAGCAGCTTAGATGGGGGCCATGAGCAGTTCTTC.

The chain has TRBV6-5 and TRBJ2-3; a possible D gene is TRBD2 (6 bases). Per the germline V gene, CDR1 is MNHEY and CDR2 is SVGAGI. V gave up 0 bases and J gave up 1 base, with 8 bases separating them. There are 15 residues in the CDR3. The CDR3 region has the DNA TGTGCCAGCAGTTACTCACCTAGCGGCACAGATACGCAGTATTTT. It translates to CASSYSPSGTDTQYF.

The chain has TRBV21-1 and TRBJ1-2; the table assigns TRBD1, which was not confirmed against the DNA. TRBV21-1 is an annotated pseudogene. The CDR3 is made up of 16 amino acids. The CDR3 DNA reads TGTGCCAGCAGCGCAAGGGGGGGACAGGGGAACTATGGCTACACCTTC. This codes for CASSARGGQGNYGYTF.

V usage is TRBV29-1 and J usage is TRBJ2-7, with 8 bases matching TRBD1. This CDR3 spans 13 amino acids. The germline V gene encodes CDR1 SQVTM and CDR2 ANQGSEA. V was clipped by 6 bases and J by 5 bases; unmatched bases: 9. In DNA, the CDR3 is TGCAGCGTCTCTCGACCGACAGGGGACGAGCAGTACTTC. This sequence encodes CSVSRPTGDEQYF.

This chain connects TRBV6-1 to TRBJ1-5, with D hard to call. The germline V gene has CDR1 MNHNS and CDR2 SASEGT. Trimming left V 8 bases short and J 6 bases short, with 20 bases between. The CDR3 is 15 amino acids. The CDR3 reads CASDAARLRSQPQHF. The CDR3 coding sequence is TGTGCCAGCGACGCCGCCAGGCTGCGAAGTCAGCCCCAGCATTTT.

This chain uses TRBV5-4 with TRBJ2-7; D ambiguous. Germline-derived CDR1 and CDR2 are SGHNT and YYREEE (reference sequence). The V end was cut by 2 bases, the J end by 2 bases, with 8 bases between. This CDR3 contains 13 residues. The CDR3 protein is CASSLSETYEQYF. DNA for the CDR3: TGTGCCAGCAGCTTAAGCGAGACCTACGAGCAGTACTTC. Combining the CDR3 with reference TRBV5-4 and TRBJ2-7 gives the whole variable domain ETGVTQSPTHLIKTRGQQVTLRCSSQSGHNTVSWYQQALGQGPQFIFQYYREEENGRGNFPPRFSGLQFPNYSSELNVNALELDDSALYLCASSLSETYEQYFGPGTRLTVT.

V and J are TRBV9 and TRBJ1-2; D may be TRBD1 (6 bases). Per the germline V gene, CDR1 is SGDLS and CDR2 is YYNGEE. The CDR3 runs 18 residues. Trimming took off 3 bases at V and 4 bases at J, with 25 bases between the two ends. CDR3 protein: CASSAPRGGAGLIYGYTF. In DNA form, the CDR3 reads TGTGCCAGCAGCGCACCGCGGGGGGGGGCAGGATTGATCTATGGCTACACCTTC. The full variable domain, completed using reference TRBV9 and TRBJ1-2, is DSGVTQTPKHLITATGQRVTLRCSPRSGDLSVYWYQQSLDQGLQFLIQYYNGEERAKGNILERFSAQQFPDLHSELNLSSLELGDSALYFCASSAPRGGAGLIYGYTFGSGTRLTVV.

This rearrangement joins TRBV10-3 to TRBJ2-7; 7 bases fit TRBD1. Germline V gene data show CDR1 as ENHRY and CDR2 as SYGVKD. After removal of 2 bases from V and 3 bases from J, the junction contained 4 bases not matched to a gene. The length of the CDR3 is 14 residues. DNA of the CDR3: TGTGCCATCAGTGAGGAGGGGGCGGGCTACGAGCAGTACTTC. It is translated as CAISEEGAGYEQYF.

V and J are TRBV9 and TRBJ2-1, with 7 positions matching TRBD1. Trimming cost V 0 bases and J 2 bases; bases outside gene matches: 2. The length of the CDR3 is 15 residues. Per the germline V gene, CDR1 is SGDLS and CDR2 is YYNGEE. For the CDR3, the DNA is TGTGCCAGCAGCGTAGGACAGGGCACCTACAATGAGCAGTTCTTC. It codes for CASSVGQGTYNEQFF.

The chain has TRBV11-2 and TRBJ1-1; 7 bases map to TRBD1. The germline V gene encodes CDR1 SGHAT and CDR2 FQNNGV. J gave up 5 bases and V 2 bases, and 5 bases lay outside the gene matches. This CDR3 has 14 residues. The CDR3 DNA follows: TGTGCCAGCAGCTTATACGCAGGGGGGACTGAAGCTTTCTTT. Its protein product is CASSLYAGGTEAFF.